These 6 T cell receptor beta chains share one sample of origin, sequenced in a study of blood T cell repertoires in COVID-19. TCRdb keeps only in-frame clones here, not all; method: immunoSEQ multiplex PCR. The sample consists of 30,000 or so clones, around 86% of them appearing once. Sequencing was carried out using peripheral blood. Source of these receptors: a man in his fifties or sixties with active COVID-19.

The chain has TRBV19 and TRBJ2-3; D remains ambiguous. V lost 3 bases, J lost 5 bases, and 3 bases lay in between. The CDR3 covers 11 residues. Germline V gives CDR1 LNHDA, CDR2 SQIVND (reference sequence). The chain's CDR3 is CASSIRDTQYF. The CDR3 DNA follows: TGTGCCAGTAGTATTAGAGATACGCAGTATTTT.

The J gene is TRBJ2-1, the V gene TRBV7-9; TRBD2 aligns across 9 bases. The CDR3 has 16 residues. The V and J ends lost 5 bases and 4 bases, in that order; junction bases with no gene match: 9. Per the germline V gene, CDR1 is SEHNR and CDR2 is FQNEAQ (reference sequence). This CDR3 reads CASSGDLAGNYNEQFF. The CDR3 nucleotides read TGTGCCAGCAGCGGGGACCTAGCGGGGAATTACAATGAGCAGTTCTTC. The full variable domain, with the rest looked up from reference TRBV7-9 and TRBJ2-1, is DTGVSQNPRHKITKRGQNVTFRCDPISEHNRLYWYRQTLGQGPEFLTYFQNEAQLEKSRLLSDRFSAERPKGSFSTLEIQRTEQGDSAMYLCASSGDLAGNYNEQFFGPGTRLTVL.

The chain has TRBV6-4 and TRBJ2-7; D is perhaps TRBD2 (6 bases). The CDR3 has 17 residues. Germline lookup yields CDR1 MRHNA and CDR2 SNTAGT. Deletions cut 6 bases from V and 3 bases from J, with 24 bases between. CDR3 bases: TGTGCCAGCAGGCTCCTTCGGGCGGGAACCCTTATCTACGAGCAGTACTTC. The encoded protein is CASRLLRAGTLIYEQYF.

V is TRBV11-2 and J is TRBJ2-3, with TRBD2 matching over 9 bases. The V and J ends lost 4 bases and 0 bases, in that order; junction bases with no gene match: 5. The CDR3 is made up of 16 amino acids. Germline V gene lookup returns CDR1 SGHAT and CDR2 FQNNGV. This CDR3 reads CASSWTTSGSTDTQYF. The CDR3 DNA reads as TGTGCCAGCAGCTGGACGACTAGCGGTAGCACAGATACGCAGTATTTT.

This clone was detected once. CDR3 DNA sequence: TGTGCCAGCAGCCTAGAGGGGGTTCACACTGAAGCTTTCTTT. Encoded protein: CASSLEGVHTEAFF. This chain links TRBV7-9 with TRBJ1-1, with D tentatively TRBD1 (6 bases). V dropped 5 bases and J dropped 3 bases, with 13 bases sitting between them. Per germline, CDR1 SEHNR and CDR2 FQNEAQ (reference sequence). The CDR3 is made up of 14 amino acids.

The rearrangement uses TRBV6-5 and TRBJ2-3; tentative D call: TRBD1 (5 bases). The CDR3 is 15 amino acids. Trimming cost V 5 bases and J 6 bases, with 18 bases left between them. Germline V gives CDR1 MNHEY, CDR2 SVGAGI. The CDR3 here is CASSQTGSKGDTQYF. DNA for the CDR3: TGTGCCAGCAGTCAAACGGGTTCAAAGGGGGATACGCAGTATTTT.